This T cell receptor (beta chain) is from a study of T cell responses to AZD1222 COVID-19 vaccine. Method: immunoSEQ multiplex PCR; TCRdb's copy keeps in-frame clones and lacks some. The data show about 70,000 clones, 70% to 90% seen once. Study-level points and caveats: Of the AZD1222 recipients, only 6 or 7 were seropositive at baseline. Regions 160-218 and 743-854 dominated among vaccine-associated CD4 TCRs spanning spike.

A remark on this clone: What it recognizes is unknown.

Trimming cost V 4 bases and J 1 base, with 14 bases left between them. The CDR3 runs 15 residues. Germline CDR1 and CDR2: GTSNPN and SVGIG (reference sequence). V usage is TRBV30 and J usage is TRBJ1-5; D not certain. Material: peripheral blood, obtained 28 days after the second AZD1222 dose. This clonotype was sampled from an adult who received the AZD1222 COVID-19 vaccine. CDR3 in amino acids: CAWTRRNGSNQPQHF. In nucleotides, the CDR3 is TGTGCCTGGACCCGACGGAACGGGAGCAATCAGCCCCAGCATTTT. Combining the CDR3 with reference TRBV30 and TRBJ1-5 gives the whole variable domain SQTIHQWPATLVQPVGSPLSLECTVEGTSNPNLYWYRQAAGRGLQLLFYSVGIGQISSEVPQNLSASRPQDRQFILSSKKLLLSDSGFYLCAWTRRNGSNQPQHFGDGTRLSIL.